A selection of T cell receptor beta chains follows, all from one sample in a study of response to subunit inactivated influenza vaccine. Using its own MiXCR run on the RT-PCR reads, TCRdb lists one record per CDR3 protein. Among about 500,000 distinct CDR3 sequences listed, about 15% were seen once. The sample here was CD4+ T cells sorted from PBMCs, taken around 25 months after vaccination. The origin of the receptors is a man aged 50 to 69 who received an inactivated influenza vaccine. Both conserved end residues are part of each CDR3. A D gene is named only where the DNA matches it firmly. Clone size appears in some rows only: once, few, many, or a class for an expanded clone.

j_gene,v_gene,abundance,d_gene,CDR3nt,CDR3aa
TRBJ2-5,TRBV20-1,once,TRBD2,TGCAGTGCTTCGGGACTAGCGGACCAAGAGACCCAGTACTTC,CSASGLADQETQYF
TRBJ2-6,TRBV2,-,-,TGTGCCAGCAGTGAGTGGCAGGTTGGGGCCAACGTCCTGACTTTC,CASSEWQVGANVLTF
TRBJ2-1,TRBV6-1,-,-,TGTGCCAGCAGTGAAGCTCCACGTGCCTCCTACAATGAGCAGTTCTTC,CASSEAPRASYNEQFF
TRBJ2-1,TRBV27,few,-,TGTGCCAGCAGTCGACCAGGGGAATTTGGCAATGAGCAGTTCTTC,CASSRPGEFGNEQFF
TRBJ2-7,TRBV10-3,few,-,TGTGCCATCAAAAAGGGGGGCAGGGGCTACGAGCAGTACTTC,CAIKKGGRGYEQYF
TRBJ2-3,TRBV28,many,-,TGTGCCAGCAATAAAATCCCTCGCGGGCAGAGCACAGATACGCAGTATTTT,CASNKIPRGQSTDTQYF
TRBJ2-5,TRBV24-1,-,-,TGTGCCACCAGTGATTTGGCTGCAGGTTTTGAGACCCAGTACTTC,CATSDLAAGFETQYF
TRBJ2-7,TRBV4-1,-,-,TGCGCCAGCAGCCACTCTGGGACCACCTACGAGCAGTACTTC,CASSHSGTTYEQYF
TRBJ2-5,TRBV5-1,-,TRBD2,TGCGCCAGCAGCAGGAGGACTAGCGGGGCCCAAGAGACCCAGTACTTC,CASSRRTSGAQETQYF
TRBJ2-7,TRBV12-3/TRBV12-4,many,-,TGTGCCAGCAGCGGGACCTTATACTACGAGCAGTACTTC,CASSGTLYYEQYF
TRBJ2-3,TRBV11-1,-,-,TGTGCCAGCAGCTTCACAGGGGCGGGGGGCACAGATACGCAGTATTTT,CASSFTGAGGTDTQYF
TRBJ2-3,TRBV7-2,many,-,TGTGCCAGCAGCCCCAGCGGGCCTTTGGGCACAGATACGCAGTATTTT,CASSPSGPLGTDTQYF
TRBJ1-5,TRBV12-3/TRBV12-4,few,-,TGTGCCAGCAGTGCTCACGGTTTAGGCAATCAGCCCCAGCATTTT,CASSAHGLGNQPQHF
TRBJ1-1,TRBV11-2,few,-,TGTGCCAGCAGCGATTTTACAGGAAACACTGAAGCTTTCTTT,CASSDFTGNTEAFF
TRBJ2-3,TRBV6-2/TRBV6-3,few,-,TGTGCCAGTCGGAGGGACCCCACAGATACGCAGTATTTT,CASRRDPTDTQYF
TRBJ2-7,TRBV5-1,-,-,TGCGCCAGCAGCTTGGCCCGTGAGTGGAGGGTCGGCGACGAGCAGTACTTC,CASSLAREWRVGDEQYF
TRBJ2-7,TRBV30,few,-,TGTGCCTGGGCAGGTAACAAGGGGAACGAGCAGTACTTC,CAWAGNKGNEQYF
TRBJ1-5,TRBV4-1,-,TRBD1,TGCGCCAGCAGCCCGTTCCCCCAGGGGGCCCGTTATCAGCCCCAGCATTTT,CASSPFPQGARYQPQHF
TRBJ2-2,TRBV7-3,few,-,TGTGCCAGCAGCCCCAACGGAGACAGCTTCACCGGGGAGCTGTTTTTT,CASSPNGDSFTGELFF
TRBJ2-7,TRBV7-9,few,-,TGTGCCAGCAGCCTCAGCCAGGGGAACGAGCAGTACTTC,CASSLSQGNEQYF
TRBJ1-1,TRBV4-2,few,-,TGTGCCAGCAGCCAAGATCATGGATCCTTGAACACTGAAGCTTTCTTT,CASSQDHGSLNTEAFF
TRBJ2-2,TRBV5-1,many,TRBD2,TGCGCCAGCAGCAAAAGGTCCCTAGCGGGAGCCGGGGAGCTGTTTTTT,CASSKRSLAGAGELFF
TRBJ2-3,TRBV18,-,TRBD2,TGTGCCCGCTCACCACTGTTGCTAGCGGGACACGGTACAGATACGCAGTATTTT,CARSPLLLAGHGTDTQYF
TRBJ1-6,TRBV5-1,-,-,TGCGCCAGCAGCCCCACAGGACAAGATAATTCACCCCTCCACTTT,CASSPTGQDNSPLHF
TRBJ1-2,TRBV29-1,few,TRBD1,TGCAGCGTCGCCCAGGGACAGGGGGACTTC,CSVAQGQGDF
TRBJ2-1,TRBV28,few,TRBD2,TGTGCCACCCAAGGGGTCGTCTCTAGCGGGACCTACAATGAGCAGTTCTTC,CATQGVVSSGTYNEQFF
TRBJ2-1,TRBV2,few,-,TGTGCCAGCAGTGACCACCAGCGTAGGTACAATGAGCAGTTCTTC,CASSDHQRRYNEQFF
TRBJ2-5,TRBV5-1,-,-,TGCGCCAGCAGGGGCTGGACGGAGACCCAGTACTTC,CASRGWTETQYF
TRBJ2-7,TRBV4-3,-,TRBD1,TGCGCCAGCAGCCCGGGCCTGGGACAGGCAACCTACGAGCAGTACTTC,CASSPGLGQATYEQYF
TRBJ1-5,TRBV20-1,few,TRBD1,TGCAGTGCTAGAGATTTCGAGGGGGCGAGCAATCAGCCCCAGCATTTT,CSARDFEGASNQPQHF
TRBJ2-2,TRBV20-1,few,TRBD1,TGCAGTGCTCAACAGGGGGTAACCGGGGAGCTGTTTTTT,CSAQQGVTGELFF
TRBJ2-3,TRBV5-1,many,-,TGCGCCAGCAGCTTAACAGGGATCCCAGATACGCAGTATTTT,CASSLTGIPDTQYF
TRBJ2-2,TRBV7-2,-,-,TGTGCCAGCAGCTTATCCCTCACCGGGGAGCTGTTTTTT,CASSLSLTGELFF
TRBJ2-3,TRBV12-3/TRBV12-4,-,-,TGTGCCAGCAGTTTATCAGGTGCGCAGTATTTT,CASSLSGAQYF
TRBJ2-5,TRBV11-2,-,-,TGTGCCAGCAGCTTAGGCCCGATACAAGAGACCCAGTACTTC,CASSLGPIQETQYF
TRBJ1-1,TRBV5-8,-,-,TGTGCCAGCAGCTTGGGGCAGGGACGTTCTTACACTGAAGCTTTCTTT,CASSLGQGRSYTEAFF
TRBJ1-1,TRBV6-1,-,TRBD1,TGTGCCAGCACCCACAGGGGTGCGGGGAACACTGAAGCTTTCTTT,CASTHRGAGNTEAFF
TRBJ2-2,TRBV6-5,-,-,TGTGCCAGCAGTTTCGGGAGACAGGGAGCCGGGGAGCTGTTTTTT,CASSFGRQGAGELFF